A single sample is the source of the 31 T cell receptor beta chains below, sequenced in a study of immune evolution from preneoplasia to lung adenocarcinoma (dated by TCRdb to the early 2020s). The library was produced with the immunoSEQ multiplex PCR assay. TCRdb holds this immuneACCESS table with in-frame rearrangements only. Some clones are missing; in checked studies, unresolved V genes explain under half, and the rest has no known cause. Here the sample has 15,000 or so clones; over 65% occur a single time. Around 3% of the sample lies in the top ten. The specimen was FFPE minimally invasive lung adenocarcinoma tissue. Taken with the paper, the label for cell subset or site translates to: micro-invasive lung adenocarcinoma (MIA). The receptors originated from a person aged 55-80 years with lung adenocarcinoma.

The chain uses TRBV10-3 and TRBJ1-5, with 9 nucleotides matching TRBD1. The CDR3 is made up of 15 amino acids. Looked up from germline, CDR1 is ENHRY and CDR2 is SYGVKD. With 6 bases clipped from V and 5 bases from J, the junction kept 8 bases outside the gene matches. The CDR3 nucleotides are TGTGCCATCAGCGAGGGACAGGGTGACGATCAGCCCCAGCATTTT. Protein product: CAISEGQGDDQPQHF.

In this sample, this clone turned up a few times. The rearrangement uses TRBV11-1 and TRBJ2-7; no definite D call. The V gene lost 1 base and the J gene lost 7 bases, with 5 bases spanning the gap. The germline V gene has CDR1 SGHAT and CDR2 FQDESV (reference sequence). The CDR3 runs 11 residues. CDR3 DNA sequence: TGTGCCAGCAGCTTAGAAGGGGAGCAGTACTTC. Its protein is CASSLEGEQYF.

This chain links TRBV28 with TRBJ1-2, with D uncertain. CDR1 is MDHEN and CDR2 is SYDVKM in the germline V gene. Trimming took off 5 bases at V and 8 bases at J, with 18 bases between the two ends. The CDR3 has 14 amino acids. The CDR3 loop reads CASSQDTSYYGYTF. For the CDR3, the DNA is TGTGCCAGCAGTCAGGATACCTCCTATTACGGCTACACCTTC.

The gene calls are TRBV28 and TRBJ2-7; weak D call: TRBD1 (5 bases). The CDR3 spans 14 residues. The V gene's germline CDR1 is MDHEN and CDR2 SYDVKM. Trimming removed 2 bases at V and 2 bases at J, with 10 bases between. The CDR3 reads CASSLVGQPYEQYF. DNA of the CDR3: TGTGCCAGCAGTTTAGTCGGACAACCCTACGAGCAGTACTTC. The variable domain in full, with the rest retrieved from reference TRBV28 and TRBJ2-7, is DVKVTQSSRYLVKRTGEKVFLECVQDMDHENMFWYRQDPGLGLRLIYFSYDVKMKEKGDIPEGYSVSREKKERFSLILESASTNQTSMYLCASSLVGQPYEQYFGPGTRLTVT.

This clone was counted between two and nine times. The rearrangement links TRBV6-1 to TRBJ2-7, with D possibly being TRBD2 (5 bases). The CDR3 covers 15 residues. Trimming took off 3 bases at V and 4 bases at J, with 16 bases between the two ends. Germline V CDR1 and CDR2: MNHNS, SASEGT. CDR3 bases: TGTGCCAGCAGTGAGAGGGCAGAAAACTATTACGAGCAGTACTTC. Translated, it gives CASSERAENYYEQYF.

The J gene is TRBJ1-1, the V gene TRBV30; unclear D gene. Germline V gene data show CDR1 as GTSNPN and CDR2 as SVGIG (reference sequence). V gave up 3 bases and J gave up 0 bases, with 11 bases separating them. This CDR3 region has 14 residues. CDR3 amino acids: CAWRKRRVNTEAFF. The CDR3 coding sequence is TGTGCCTGGAGGAAAAGGAGGGTGAACACTGAAGCTTTCTTT.

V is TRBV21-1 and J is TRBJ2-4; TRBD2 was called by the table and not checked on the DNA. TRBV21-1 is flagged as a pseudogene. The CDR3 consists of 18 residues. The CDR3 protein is CASSKAVGSGGAKNIQYF. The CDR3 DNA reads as TGTGCCAGCAGCAAAGCGGTAGGATCCGGCGGGGCCAAAAACATTCAGTACTTC.

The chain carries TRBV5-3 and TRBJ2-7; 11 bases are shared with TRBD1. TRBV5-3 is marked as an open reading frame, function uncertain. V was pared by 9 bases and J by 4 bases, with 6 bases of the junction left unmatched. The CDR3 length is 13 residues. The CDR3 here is CAIEWDRGYEQYF. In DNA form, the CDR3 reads TGTGCCATCGAATGGGACAGGGGGTACGAGCAGTACTTC.

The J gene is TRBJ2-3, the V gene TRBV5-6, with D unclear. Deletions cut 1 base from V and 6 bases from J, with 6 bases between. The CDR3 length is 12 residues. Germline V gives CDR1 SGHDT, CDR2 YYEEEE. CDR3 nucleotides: TGTGCCAGCAGCTTGTCAGGCGATACGCAGTATTTT. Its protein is CASSLSGDTQYF.

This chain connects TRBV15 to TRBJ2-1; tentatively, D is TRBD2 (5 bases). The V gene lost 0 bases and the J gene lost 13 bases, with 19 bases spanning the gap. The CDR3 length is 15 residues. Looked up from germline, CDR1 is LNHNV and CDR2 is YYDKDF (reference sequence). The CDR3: CATSRDRQGSGEQFF. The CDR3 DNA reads TGTGCCACCAGCAGAGATCGTCAAGGGTCCGGGGAACAGTTCTTC. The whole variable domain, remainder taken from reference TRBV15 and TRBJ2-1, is DAMVIQNPRYQVTQFGKPVTLSCSQTLNHNVMYWYQQKSSQAPKLLFHYYDKDFNNEADTPDNFQSRRPNTSFCFLDIRSPGLGDTAMYLCATSRDRQGSGEQFFGPGTRLTVL.

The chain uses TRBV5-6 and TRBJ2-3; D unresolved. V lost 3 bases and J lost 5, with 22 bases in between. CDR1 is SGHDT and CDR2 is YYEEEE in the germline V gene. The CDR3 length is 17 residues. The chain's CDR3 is CASSSGELRLKGDTQYF. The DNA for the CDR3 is TGTGCCAGCAGCTCCGGAGAGCTTCGGCTTAAGGGAGATACGCAGTATTTT.

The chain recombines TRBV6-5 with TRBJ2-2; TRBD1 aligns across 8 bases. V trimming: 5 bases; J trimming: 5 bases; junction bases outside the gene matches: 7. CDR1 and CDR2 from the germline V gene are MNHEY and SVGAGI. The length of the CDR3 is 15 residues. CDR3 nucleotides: TGTGCCAGCAGTGCCGACAGGGGAAGGACCGGGGAGCTGTTTTTT. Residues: CASSADRGRTGELFF.

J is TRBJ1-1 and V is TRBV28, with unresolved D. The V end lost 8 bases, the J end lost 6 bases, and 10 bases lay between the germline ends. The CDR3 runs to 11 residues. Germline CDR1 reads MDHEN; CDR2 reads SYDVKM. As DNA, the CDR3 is TGTGCCAGCGGCGTGCGAGCTGAAGCTTTCTTT. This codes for CASGVRAEAFF.

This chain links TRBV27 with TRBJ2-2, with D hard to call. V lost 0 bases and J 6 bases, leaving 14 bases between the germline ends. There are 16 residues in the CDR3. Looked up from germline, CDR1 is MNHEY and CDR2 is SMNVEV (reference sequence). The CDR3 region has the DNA TGTGCCAGCAGTTTATCAGAGGTCCCGAAAGCCGGGGAGCTGTTTTTT. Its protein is CASSLSEVPKAGELFF.

This CDR3 is CASSPTGVRNYNEQFF. CDR3 coding DNA: TGTGCCAGCAGCCCTACAGGGGTACGCAACTACAATGAGCAGTTCTTC. This chain connects TRBV7-9 to TRBJ2-1; 7 bases map to TRBD1. CDR1 and CDR2 (germline): SEHNR, FQNEAQ (reference sequence). There are 16 residues in the CDR3. Unmatched junction bases numbered 10, after V lost 5 bases and J lost 3 bases.

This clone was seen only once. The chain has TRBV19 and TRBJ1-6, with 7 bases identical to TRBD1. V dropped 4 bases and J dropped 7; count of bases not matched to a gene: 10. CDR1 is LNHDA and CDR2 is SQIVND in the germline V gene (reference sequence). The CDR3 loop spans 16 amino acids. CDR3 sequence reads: CASSNRQGSKNSPLHF. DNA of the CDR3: TGTGCCAGTAGTAATCGACAGGGTTCGAAGAATTCACCCCTCCACTTT.

CDR3 DNA sequence: TGTGCCAGCAGTGACTCGCAAAATGAGCAGTTCTTC. Its translation: CASSDSQNEQFF. The chain uses TRBV6-4 and TRBJ2-1; D gene uncertain. Looked up from germline, CDR1 is MRHNA and CDR2 is SNTAGT. This CDR3 comprises 12 residues. V lost 0 bases and J lost 7, with 4 bases in between.

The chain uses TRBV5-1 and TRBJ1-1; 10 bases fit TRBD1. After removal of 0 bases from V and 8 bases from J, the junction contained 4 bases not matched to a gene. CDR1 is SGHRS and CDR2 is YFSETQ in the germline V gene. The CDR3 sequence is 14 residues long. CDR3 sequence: CASSLDGQGGEAFF. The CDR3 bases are TGCGCCAGCAGCTTGGACGGACAGGGGGGGGAAGCTTTCTTT.

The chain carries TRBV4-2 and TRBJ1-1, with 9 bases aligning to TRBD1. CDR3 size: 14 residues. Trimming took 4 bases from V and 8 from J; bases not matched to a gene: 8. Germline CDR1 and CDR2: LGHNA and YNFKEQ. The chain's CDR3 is CASSRRQGGTEAFF. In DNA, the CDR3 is TGTGCCAGCAGCCGCCGACAGGGGGGGACGGAAGCTTTCTTT.

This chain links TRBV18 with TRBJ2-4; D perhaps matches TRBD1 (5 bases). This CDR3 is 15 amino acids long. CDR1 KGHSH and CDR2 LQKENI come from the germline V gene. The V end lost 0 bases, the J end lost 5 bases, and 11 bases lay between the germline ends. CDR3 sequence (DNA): TGTGCCAGCTCACCACCGCCGACAGAGGAAAACATTCAGTACTTC. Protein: CASSPPPTEENIQYF.

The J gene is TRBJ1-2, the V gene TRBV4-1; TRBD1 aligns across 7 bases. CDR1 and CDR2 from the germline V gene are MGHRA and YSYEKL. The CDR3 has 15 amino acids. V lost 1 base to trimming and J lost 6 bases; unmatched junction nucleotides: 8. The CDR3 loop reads CASSQGLQGKDGYTF. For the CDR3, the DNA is TGCGCCAGCAGCCAAGGTTTACAGGGGAAAGATGGCTACACCTTC.

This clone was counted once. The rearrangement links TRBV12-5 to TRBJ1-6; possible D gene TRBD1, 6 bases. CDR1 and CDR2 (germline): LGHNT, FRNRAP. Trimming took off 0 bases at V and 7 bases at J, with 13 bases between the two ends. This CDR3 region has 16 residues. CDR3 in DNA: TGTGCTAGTGGTTTGGTACTCGGGACAAAAAATTCACCCCTCCACTTT. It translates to CASGLVLGTKNSPLHF.

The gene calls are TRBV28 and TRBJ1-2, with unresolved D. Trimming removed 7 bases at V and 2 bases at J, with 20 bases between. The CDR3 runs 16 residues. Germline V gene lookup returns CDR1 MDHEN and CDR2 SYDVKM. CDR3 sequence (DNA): TGTGCCAGCACCCCCAATGAAGTTCTTCTGAACTATGGCTACACCTTC. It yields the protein CASTPNEVLLNYGYTF.

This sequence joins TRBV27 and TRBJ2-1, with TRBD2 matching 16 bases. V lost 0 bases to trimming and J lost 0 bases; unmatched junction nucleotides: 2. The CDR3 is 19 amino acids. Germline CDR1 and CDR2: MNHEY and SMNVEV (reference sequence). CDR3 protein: CASSLSGLAGGSSYNEQFF. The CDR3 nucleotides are TGTGCCAGCAGTTTATCGGGACTAGCGGGGGGGAGCTCCTACAATGAGCAGTTCTTC.

CDR3 bases: TGTGCCAGCAGCGCCAGGGCTAGCAATCAGCCCCAGCATTTT. As protein: CASSARASNQPQHF. This sequence joins TRBV5-5 and TRBJ1-5; possible D gene TRBD1, 5 bases. CDR3 size: 14 residues. Between the trimmed V and J ends, which lost 4 bases and 0 bases, there was a span of 8 bases. Germline V gene sequence: CDR1 SGHKS, CDR2 YYEKEE (reference sequence). Based on the CDR3 plus reference TRBV5-5 and TRBJ1-5, the full variable domain is DAGVTQSPTHLIKTRGQQVTLRCSPISGHKSVSWYQQVLGQGPQFIFQYYEKEERGRGNFPDRFSARQFPNYSSELNVNALLLGDSALYLCASSARASNQPQHFGDGTRLSIL.

The CDR3 reads CASSLVGQGVGANEKLFF. DNA for the CDR3: TGTGCCAGCAGCTTAGTCGGACAGGGGGTGGGAGCTAATGAAAAACTGTTTTTT. The V call is TRBV7-6, the J call TRBJ1-4, with TRBD1 matching 10 bases. The CDR3 sequence is 18 residues long. Germline values: CDR1 SGHVS, CDR2 FNYEAQ. Trimming at V came to 1 base and at J to 3 bases, leaving 8 bases not matched to a gene.

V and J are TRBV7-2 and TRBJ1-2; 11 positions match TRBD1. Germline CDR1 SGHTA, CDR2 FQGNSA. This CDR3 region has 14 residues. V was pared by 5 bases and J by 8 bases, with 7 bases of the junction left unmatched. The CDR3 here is CASSHRDRGVGYTF. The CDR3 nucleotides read TGTGCCAGCAGCCACCGGGACAGGGGGGTGGGCTACACCTTC.

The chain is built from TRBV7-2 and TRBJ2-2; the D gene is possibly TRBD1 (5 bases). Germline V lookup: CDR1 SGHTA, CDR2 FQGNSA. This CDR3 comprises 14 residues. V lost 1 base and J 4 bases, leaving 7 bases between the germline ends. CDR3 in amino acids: CASSLGGGTGELFF. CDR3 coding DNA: TGTGCCAGCAGCTTAGGGGGCGGCACCGGGGAGCTGTTTTTT.

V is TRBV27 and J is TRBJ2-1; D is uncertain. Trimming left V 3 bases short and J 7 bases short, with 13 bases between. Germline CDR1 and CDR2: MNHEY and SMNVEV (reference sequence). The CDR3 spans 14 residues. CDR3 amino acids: CASSLSQVVNEQFF. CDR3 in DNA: TGTGCCAGCAGTTTGTCTCAGGTGGTAAATGAGCAGTTCTTC.

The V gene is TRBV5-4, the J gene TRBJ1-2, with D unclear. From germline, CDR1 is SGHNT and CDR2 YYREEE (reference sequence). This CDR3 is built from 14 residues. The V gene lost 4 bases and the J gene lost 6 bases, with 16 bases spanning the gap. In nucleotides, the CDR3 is TGTGCCAGCAGCCTCGATTTCGGGGAGGATGGCTACACCTTC. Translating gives CASSLDFGEDGYTF.

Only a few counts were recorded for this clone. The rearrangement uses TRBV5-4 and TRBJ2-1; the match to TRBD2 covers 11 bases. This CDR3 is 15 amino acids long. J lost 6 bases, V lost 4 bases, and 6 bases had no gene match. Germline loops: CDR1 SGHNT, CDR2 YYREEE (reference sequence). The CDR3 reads CASSRGLAGGNEQFF. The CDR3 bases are TGTGCCAGCAGCCGCGGGCTAGCGGGAGGCAATGAGCAGTTCTTC.